The 8 T cell receptor beta chains presented below share a single source sample, sequenced in a study of Ad26.COV2.S vaccination and SARS-CoV-2 variants. Sequencing was performed with immunoSEQ multiplex PCR; in TCRdb, only in-frame clones are kept and a portion is missing. The repertoire holds about 98,000 clones, with about 78% as singletons. Sequencing used peripheral blood, obtained after recovery from COVID-19. The receptors stem from a human donor who had recovered from COVID-19.

J is TRBJ2-1 and V is TRBV4-1, with D unresolved. The ends were cut back, 5 bases at V and 5 bases at J, with 22 bases in the middle. Germline CDR1 and CDR2: MGHRA and YSYEKL. This CDR3 is 17 amino acids long. CDR3 DNA: TGCGCCAGCAGCTTTGCTTGGGCAGAAGGAACCGACAATGAGCAGTTCTTC. This sequence encodes CASSFAWAEGTDNEQFF.

The V gene is TRBV12-3 or TRBV12-4, the J gene TRBJ2-1; D perhaps matches TRBD2 (6 bases). Trimming stripped 8 bases from V and 5 bases from J, with 10 bases between. This CDR3 region has 12 residues. In nucleotides, the CDR3 is TGTGCCAGCCGCGGGGCCCACAATGAGCAGTTCTTC. The encoded protein is CASRGAHNEQFF.

This clone was observed a single time. The genes are TRBV28 and TRBJ2-7; D possibly corresponds to TRBD2 (6 bases). This CDR3 has 15 amino acids. CDR1 MDHEN and CDR2 SYDVKM come from the germline V gene. V was clipped by 7 bases and J by 6 bases, with 22 bases between them. DNA of the CDR3: TGTGCCAGCACTTCCTTCCCGGGGGTTAGAGTCGAGCAGTACTTC. Its protein is CASTSFPGVRVEQYF.

V and J are TRBV2 and TRBJ1-3; tentatively, D is TRBD1 (5 bases). CDR1 is SNHLY and CDR2 is FYNNEI in the germline V gene. CDR3 length: 15 amino acids. Trimming took off 0 bases at V and 2 bases at J, with 8 bases between the two ends. The CDR3 loop is CASSEAPGPGNTIYF. The CDR3 DNA sequence: TGTGCCAGCAGTGAAGCCCCAGGGCCTGGAAACACCATATATTTT.

The rearrangement uses TRBV11-2 and TRBJ1-6; 8 nucleotides align to TRBD1. CDR3 length: 15 amino acids. Trimming removed 5 bases from V and 5 bases from J; junction bases left unmatched: 5. Germline CDR1 reads SGHAT; CDR2 reads FQNNGV. Written as DNA, the CDR3 is TGTGCCAGCAGCCTACGGACAGGGAATAATTCACCCCTCCACTTT. It translates to CASSLRTGNNSPLHF. Together with reference TRBV11-2 and TRBJ1-6, the CDR3 gives the full variable domain: EAGVAQSPRYKIIEKRQSVAFWCNPISGHATLYWYQQILGQGPKLLIQFQNNGVVDDSQLPKDRFSAERLKGVDSTLKIQPAKLEDSAVYLCASSLRTGNNSPLHFGNGTRLTVT.

The V gene is TRBV5-6, the J gene TRBJ2-4, with D uncertain. The V end lost 3 bases, the J end lost 6 bases, and 16 bases lay between the germline ends. The CDR3 length is 15 residues. CDR1 SGHDT and CDR2 YYEEEE come from the germline V gene. The CDR3 sequence is CASSYKVRSRNIQYF. CDR3 sequence (DNA): TGTGCCAGCAGCTACAAGGTTAGGTCCAGAAACATTCAGTACTTC.

This clone has only one observation. The V gene is TRBV3-1 (or the pseudogene TRBV3-2), the J gene TRBJ2-7, with 8 bases that match TRBD2. The V gene end was trimmed by 1 base and the J gene end by 5 bases; junction bases not matched to a gene: 10. The CDR3 totals 16 residues. Germline V gene lookup returns CDR1 LGHDT and CDR2 YNNKEL (reference sequence). Written as DNA, the CDR3 is TGTGCCAGCAGCCAAGCTTGGCTAGCGGGCGGCCACGAGCAGTACTTC. Protein product: CASSQAWLAGGHEQYF.

The chain uses TRBV3-1 (or the pseudogene TRBV3-2) and TRBJ1-2; the D gene is possibly TRBD1 (5 bases). The CDR3 loop spans 14 amino acids. Trimming pared 2 bases from V and 6 bases from J, leaving 13 bases between. In germline, CDR1 is LGHDT, CDR2 YNNKEL (reference sequence). CDR3 in amino acids: CASSQNLGDHGYTF. CDR3 in DNA: TGTGCCAGCAGCCAAAATTTGGGGGACCATGGCTACACCTTC.